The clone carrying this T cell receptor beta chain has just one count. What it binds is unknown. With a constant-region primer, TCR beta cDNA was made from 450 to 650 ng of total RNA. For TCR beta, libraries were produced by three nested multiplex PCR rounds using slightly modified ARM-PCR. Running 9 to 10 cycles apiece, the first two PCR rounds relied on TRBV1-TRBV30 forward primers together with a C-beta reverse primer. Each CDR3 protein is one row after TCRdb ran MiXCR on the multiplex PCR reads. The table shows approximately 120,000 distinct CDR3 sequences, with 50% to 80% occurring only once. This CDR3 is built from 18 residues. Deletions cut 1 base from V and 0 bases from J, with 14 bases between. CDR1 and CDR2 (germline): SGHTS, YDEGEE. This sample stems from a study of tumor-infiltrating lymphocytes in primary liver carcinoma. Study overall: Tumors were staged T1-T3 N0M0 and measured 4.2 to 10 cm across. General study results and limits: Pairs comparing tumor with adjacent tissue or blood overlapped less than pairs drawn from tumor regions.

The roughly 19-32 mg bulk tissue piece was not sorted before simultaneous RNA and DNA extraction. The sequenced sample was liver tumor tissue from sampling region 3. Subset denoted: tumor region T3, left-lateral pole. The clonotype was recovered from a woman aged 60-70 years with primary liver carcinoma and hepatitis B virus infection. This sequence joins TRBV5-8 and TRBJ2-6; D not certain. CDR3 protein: CASSLFLGSHSGANVLTF. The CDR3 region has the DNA TGTGCCAGCAGCTTGTTTCTGGGCAGCCACTCTGGGGCCAACGTCCTGACTTTC.